Described below is a single TCR beta chain sequence and its context. This clonotype was picked up many times. This clone's antigen is unknown. Base qualities are not recorded, but no much larger clone differs from it by a single base. This entry belongs to a study of regulatory T cells in long-lasting Graves disease (dated by TCRdb to the early 2020s). Study-level background: Newly diagnosed Graves' disease patients had taken antithyroid drugs for less than 3 months. The study was registered as a clinical trial and conducted in China. Patients with persistent Graves' disease were compared with patients with newly diagnosed Graves' disease using TCR sequencing and RNA sequencing of peripheral blood. A total of around 35 samples underwent TCR sequencing, from some 13 patients with persistent Graves' disease and some 20 patients with newly diagnosed Graves' disease. The paper as a whole reports these results and caveats: The authors noted that the small sample size was a limitation that may lower accuracy. TRBV28, TRBJ1-2 and TRBJ2-5 were preferentially used in persistent disease, while TRBV20-1 and TRBJ2-1 were favored in newly diagnosed disease. Sequencing and analysis were limited to the TCR beta chain. Compared with newly diagnosed patients, persistent Graves' disease patients had lower TCR Shannon entropy and fewer highly expanded clones, which suggests clonal expansion. Only peripheral blood was studied, because thyroid tissue, the primary lesion, was inaccessible. A larger number of public clonotypes was shared among persistent patients (about 2,700) than among newly diagnosed patients (approximately 1,000).

The germline V gene sets CDR1 to MDHEN and CDR2 to SYDVKM. Germline trimming: 5 bases from V, 4 bases from J; junction bases outside gene matches: 15. The cysteine opens and the phenylalanine closes a CDR3 of 18 amino acids. Only the CDR3 DNA stays, 54 bases, in frame from base 1. The library came from multiplex PCR. Reads for this sample came from an Illumina HiSeq 4000. CDR3 regions were amplified by Arm-PCR with iRepertoire HTBI primers to construct TCR beta libraries. Before sequencing, the PCR products underwent gel purification. Per the authors' processing: A total of roughly 58 TRBV and approximately 15 TRBJ segments were identified across samples and were used for gene usage analysis of CDR3 amino acid clonotypes. COPE and FqMerger were used to merge filtered high-quality paired reads into contigs. BLAST was used to align contigs to the IMGT TRBV, TRBD and TRBJ reference genes, and CDR3 was defined following IMGT. Highly expanded clones were defined as clonotypes with a frequency above 0.1%. Shannon entropy served as the measure of repertoire diversity, while the Gini coefficient captured V-J evenness. A clonotype found in more than one individual was treated as public. The public reads were quality trimmed at Q25 with fastp and then assembled into clones with MiXCR by TCRdb, keeping productive beta chains. Each CDR3 protein gets just one entry, which takes the most common genes and DNA from the rows behind it. The V and J calls follow TCRdb's processing rather than the paper's. Counted in this sample were about 310,000 distinct CDR3 sequences; about a sixth of them appeared once. About 40% of the sample goes to the ten largest clones.

The time point label, read with the paper, signifies: newly diagnosed GD, antithyroid drugs for less than 3 months. For both TCR sequencing and RNA sequencing, RNA was extracted from PBMCs using TRIzol. Graves' disease was diagnosed according to American Thyroid Association guidelines. The patients came from an endocrinology department in Xi'an, China. Each patient gave around 9 milliliters of peripheral blood, collected in an EDTA anticoagulant tube. Ficoll Paque Plus density gradient separation was used to isolate PBMCs, and no additional T cell sorting was done. An Agilent 2100 Bioanalyzer and agarose gel were used to assess RNA quality, and a NanoDrop 2000 was used to measure RNA concentration.

This TCR was sampled from a female donor with Graves disease. Source: peripheral blood mononuclear cells (PBMCs), taken at new diagnosis, from a patient treated with antithyroid drugs. The rearrangement joined TRBV28 to TRBJ2-7, with 12 bases aligning to TRBD1. The CDR3 region has the sequence CASSLHRDRGPESYEQYF. The DNA is as follows: TGTGCCAGCAGTCTACACCGGGACAGGGGGCCCGAGTCGTACGAGCAGTACTTC.